The subject of this entry is one TCR beta chain. Its cognate antigen is unknown. This specimen comes from a study of T cells after yellow fever vaccination. Study overall: Researchers used SMART-Seq v4 Ultra Low Input to prepare fractions that had low cell numbers. The study, taken as a whole, reports: Among primary-vaccination clones, most reappeared after the booster, at about 95% for CD4 and roughly 90% for CD8.

TCRdb independently ran MiXCR on the 5' RACE reads; one entry per CDR3 protein. The sample contains some 260,000 distinct CDR3 sequences, roughly 5% of which appear only once. Germline V gene data show CDR1 as SEHNR and CDR2 as FQNEAQ (reference sequence). This CDR3 has 15 amino acids. After removal of 1 base from V and 7 bases from J, the junction contained 4 bases not matched to a gene. This receptor was taken from a man in his late teens or twenties who received the YFV17D yellow fever vaccine. Sequenced material: CD4+ T cells sorted from PBMCs, taken on the day of the yellow fever booster vaccination. The chain has TRBV7-9 and TRBJ1-6; 7 bases are shared with TRBD1. CDR3 DNA: TGTGCCAGCAGCTTAGTGGGGACAGAAAATTCACCCCTCCACTTT. This encodes CASSLVGTENSPLHF.